This T cell receptor (beta chain) was found in a study of sequential checkpoint blockade in melanoma. As to treatment: randomized to nivolumab then ipilimumab (arm A) or the reverse (arm B). The CDR3 contains 13 residues. CDR1 is MNHEY, CDR2 SMNVEV, per germline (reference sequence). The V segment lost 0 bases and the J segment 6 bases; nucleotides outside the gene matches: 1. Produced via immunoSEQ multiplex PCR; TCRdb's table is partial and in-frame only. The profile covers 20,000 or so clones, with over 55% appearing a single time and under 25% taken by the ten largest. This clone was recorded once.

The TCR sequence derives from a human donor with melanoma. The chain couples TRBV27 to TRBJ2-7, with TRBD2 identical over 8 bases. The specimen was CD8+ T cells sorted from blood (inferred from file names), collected from a patient given nivolumab and ipilimumab in sequence. In DNA, the CDR3 is TGTGCCAGCAGTTTATCGAGCGGGAGCGAGCAGTACTTC. Encoded protein: CASSLSSGSEQYF.